The 30 T cell receptor beta chains presented below share a single source sample, sequenced in a study of blood T cell repertoires in COVID-19. The table came from immunoSEQ multiplex PCR; TCRdb's copy has only in-frame clones and leaves some out. The sample yields hundreds of thousands of clones, 87% seen once. Material: peripheral blood. All receptors come from a woman in her forties or fifties who had recovered from COVID-19.

The V call is TRBV7-9, the J call TRBJ1-2; D possibly corresponds to TRBD1 (5 bases). Germline V gene lookup returns CDR1 SEHNR and CDR2 FQNEAQ (reference sequence). V was shortened by 4 bases and J by 2 bases, with 14 bases between the two germline ends. CDR3 length: 15 amino acids. DNA of the CDR3: TGTGCCAGCAGCTATGTATCCAGGGTCAACTATGGCTACACCTTC. Translation gives CASSYVSRVNYGYTF.

V and J are TRBV30 and TRBJ2-5; D not certain. CDR1 is GTSNPN and CDR2 is SVGIG in the germline V gene (reference sequence). This CDR3 has 11 residues. Trimming removed 1 base at V and 5 bases at J, with 5 bases between. CDR3 bases: TGTGCCTGGAGTGCGTTTGAGACCCAGTACTTC. Its translation is CAWSAFETQYF.

The gene calls are TRBV7-9 and TRBJ1-4, with D unresolved. V was shortened by 3 bases and J by 8 bases, with 10 bases between the two germline ends. Germline assignment: CDR1 SEHNR and CDR2 FQNEAQ (reference sequence). The CDR3 runs 13 residues. CDR3 in DNA: TGTGCCAGCAGCTTGAACCCGGGGGAAAAACTGTTTTTT. Protein sequence: CASSLNPGEKLFF.

CDR3 DNA sequence: TGTGCCAGCAGCCTCATAAGGGGCCCGAACACTGAAGCTTTCTTT. Its translation is CASSLIRGPNTEAFF. The V gene is TRBV11-1, the J gene TRBJ1-1; a weak D match, TRBD1 (5 bases). CDR3 length: 15 residues. Germline V gene lookup returns CDR1 SGHAT and CDR2 FQDESV (reference sequence). Trimming took 5 bases from V and 1 from J, leaving 14 bases between them. Looking up the rest from reference TRBV11-1 and TRBJ1-1 gives the full variable domain: EAEVAQSPRYKITEKSQAVAFWCDPISGHATLYWYRQILGQGPELLVQFQDESVVDDSQLPKDRFSAERLKGVDSTLKIQPAELGDSAMYLCASSLIRGPNTEAFFGQGTRLTVV.

The chain employs TRBV19 and TRBJ1-4; D gene unclear. The CDR3 loop spans 16 amino acids. CDR1 is LNHDA, CDR2 SQIVND, per germline (reference sequence). Trimming stripped 3 bases from V and 0 bases from J, with 11 bases between. DNA of the CDR3: TGTGCCAGTAGTATTCCATCCACTGCAACTAATGAAAAACTGTTTTTT. It encodes CASSIPSTATNEKLFF.

The chain employs TRBV29-1 and TRBJ2-6; TRBD1 matches at 9 bases. J gave up 2 bases and V 1 base, and 9 bases lay outside the gene matches. This CDR3 region has 18 residues. CDR1 and CDR2 (germline): SQVTM, ANQGSEA. The CDR3 coding sequence is TGCAGCGTTGAAGTCCGCGGACAGGGGAATCCTGGGGCCAACGTCCTGACTTTC. Amino acids: CSVEVRGQGNPGANVLTF. Filled out from reference TRBV29-1 and TRBJ2-6, the complete variable domain reads SAVISQKPSRDICQRGTSLTIQCQVDSQVTMMFWYRQQPGQSLTLIATANQGSEATYESGFVIDKFPISRPNLTFSTLTVSNMSPEDSSIYLCSVEVRGQGNPGANVLTFGAGSRLTVL.

The chain carries TRBV30 and TRBJ2-1; D ambiguous. Germline assignment: CDR1 GTSNPN and CDR2 SVGIG (reference sequence). The CDR3 totals 14 residues. Trimming left V 0 bases short and J 2 bases short, with 8 bases between. This chain's CDR3 is CAWSVSVPYNEQFF. The CDR3 nucleotides read TGTGCCTGGAGTGTATCTGTCCCCTACAATGAGCAGTTCTTC.

The chain couples TRBV19 to TRBJ1-1; 7 bases are shared with TRBD1. Looked up from germline, CDR1 is LNHDA and CDR2 is SQIVND (reference sequence). The CDR3 is 14 residues long. V shed 0 bases and J 5 bases; nucleotides not matched to a gene: 3. The CDR3 spells CASSIETGETEAFF. The CDR3 nucleotides read TGTGCCAGTAGTATAGAAACAGGGGAGACTGAAGCTTTCTTT. Supplemented by reference TRBV19 and TRBJ1-1, the full variable domain reads DGGITQSPKYLFRKEGQNVTLSCEQNLNHDAMYWYRQDPGQGLRLIYYSQIVNDFQKGDIAEGYSVSREKKESFPLTVTSAQKNPTAFYLCASSIETGETEAFFGQGTRLTVV.

The CDR3 sequence: CASSESRTTNTGELFF. CDR3 nucleotide sequence: TGTGCCAGCAGTGAAAGCCGGACAACGAACACCGGGGAGCTGTTTTTT. This chain connects TRBV6-1 to TRBJ2-2; D is possibly TRBD1 (5 bases). Looked up from germline, CDR1 is MNHNS and CDR2 is SASEGT. CDR3 length equals 16 residues. V was cut by 2 bases and J by 0 bases, with 10 bases left in between.

The rearrangement joins TRBV4-2 to TRBJ1-5, with 7 bases fitting TRBD1. The V and J ends lost 1 base and 3 bases, in that order; junction bases with no gene match: 9. From germline, CDR1 is LGHNA and CDR2 YNFKEQ. The CDR3 is made up of 17 amino acids. In DNA, the CDR3 is TGTGCCAGCAGCCAAGCCACCGGGACAGACCTCAATCAGCCCCAGCATTTT. Protein sequence: CASSQATGTDLNQPQHF.

There are a few counts of this clone. The genes are TRBV7-2 and TRBJ2-5, with 7 bases that match TRBD1. V lost 4 bases, J lost 5 bases, and 7 bases stayed unmatched. This CDR3 is 14 amino acids long. The germline CDR1 and CDR2 sequences are SGHTA and FQGNSA. The DNA for the CDR3 is TGTGCCAGCAGCTCCGACAGGGCCCGGGAGACCCAGTACTTC. Translation: CASSSDRARETQYF.

The rearrangement joins TRBV7-2 to TRBJ1-1; weak D call: TRBD1 (5 bases). CDR1 and CDR2 from the germline V gene are SGHTA and FQGNSA. The CDR3 consists of 13 residues. Trimming cost V 2 bases and J 11 bases, with 15 bases left between them. CDR3 loop: CASSLNQGGGAFF. The CDR3 region has the DNA TGTGCCAGCAGCTTAAATCAGGGTGGGGGGGCTTTCTTT.

The chain joins TRBV6-2 or TRBV6-3 to TRBJ1-2, with 9 nucleotides matching TRBD1. The trim removed 2 bases at V and 8 bases at J, leaving 9 bases unmatched. The V gene's germline CDR1 is MNHEY and CDR2 SVGEGT. CDR3 length equals 15 residues. The chain's CDR3 is CASSYLGTGSYGYTF. The CDR3 DNA follows: TGTGCCAGCAGTTACCTAGGGACAGGGAGTTACGGCTACACCTTC.

The gene calls are TRBV5-5 and TRBJ1-1; tentatively, D is TRBD1 (6 bases). Germline assignment: CDR1 SGHKS and CDR2 YYEKEE (reference sequence). The CDR3 has 15 residues. The V and J ends lost 4 bases and 1 base respectively, with 14 bases between them. CDR3 DNA: TGTGCCAGCAGCATACGGGACAACACGAACACTGAAGCTTTCTTT. It is translated as CASSIRDNTNTEAFF.

The J gene is TRBJ2-7, the V gene TRBV27; 9 nucleotides match TRBD1. V dropped 3 bases and J dropped 3; count of bases not matched to a gene: 3. The CDR3 covers 14 residues. Germline V gene sequence: CDR1 MNHEY, CDR2 SMNVEV (reference sequence). The CDR3 region is CASSFGTGNYEQYF. The CDR3 region has the DNA TGTGCCAGCAGTTTCGGGACAGGGAACTACGAGCAGTACTTC.

The chain is built from TRBV14 and TRBJ2-1; 12 nucleotides align to TRBD2. The CDR3 has 17 residues. J was trimmed by 5 bases and V by 2 bases; bases with no gene match: 7. Germline V CDR1 and CDR2: SGHDN, FVKESK. The CDR3 DNA reads TGTGCCAGCAGCCAACTTGCAGGACTAGCGGGGAACAATGAGCAGTTCTTC. Translated, it gives CASSQLAGLAGNNEQFF.

This sequence joins TRBV5-1 and TRBJ1-5, with D perhaps TRBD1 (5 bases). Germline values: CDR1 SGHRS, CDR2 YFSETQ. With 1 base removed from V and 6 bases from J, the gap between germline ends came to 8 bases. CDR3 length: 13 residues. CDR3 in amino acids: CASSLTGPQPQHF. The CDR3 coding sequence is TGCGCCAGCAGCTTGACAGGCCCTCAGCCCCAGCATTTT. Using reference TRBV5-1 and TRBJ1-5 for the parts outside the CDR3, the full variable domain is KAGVTQTPRYLIKTRGQQVTLSCSPISGHRSVSWYQQTPGQGLQFLFEYFSETQRNKGNFPGRFSGRQFSNSRSEMNVSTLELGDSALYLCASSLTGPQPQHFGDGTRLSIL.

This clone was observed a single time. The chain recombines TRBV18 with TRBJ2-1; TRBD2 might be the D (7 bases). V was shortened by 0 bases and J by 4 bases, with 13 bases between the two germline ends. This CDR3 contains 16 residues. Germline V gene lookup returns CDR1 KGHSH and CDR2 LQKENI. The DNA of the CDR3 is TGTGCCAGCTCACCACCCGGGGGGCTTGTTTACAATGAGCAGTTCTTC. Its translation: CASSPPGGLVYNEQFF.

The chain uses TRBV4-1 and TRBJ2-2; possibly TRBD2 for D (5 bases). V was pared by 5 bases and J by 11 bases, with 24 bases between. The V gene's germline CDR1 is MGHRA and CDR2 YSYEKL. The CDR3 has 16 amino acids. CDR3 bases: TGCGCCAGCAGCGGATTGCCGGGGTACCTTGCGCAAGAGCTGTTTTTT. It encodes CASSGLPGYLAQELFF.

The chain employs TRBV5-6 and TRBJ2-7, with 9 bases fitting TRBD1. The germline CDR1 and CDR2 sequences are SGHDT and YYEEEE. CDR3 length: 15 amino acids. Trimming at V came to 0 bases and at J to 3 bases, leaving 4 bases not matched to a gene. CDR3 region: CASSLDQGQGYEQYF. The DNA of the CDR3 is TGTGCCAGCAGCTTGGATCAGGGACAGGGCTACGAGCAGTACTTC.

This chain links TRBV9 with TRBJ2-1; 8 bases fit TRBD1. The CDR3 is 13 amino acids. V lost 4 bases and J lost 9; bases outside the gene matches: 6. Per germline, CDR1 SGDLS and CDR2 YYNGEE. CDR3 protein: CASSTSGGREQFF. The CDR3 DNA follows: TGTGCCAGCAGCACTTCAGGGGGCCGTGAGCAGTTCTTC.

This chain links TRBV3-1 (or the pseudogene TRBV3-2) with TRBJ1-2; tentatively, D is TRBD1 (5 bases). Germline CDR1 reads LGHDT; CDR2 reads YNNKEL (reference sequence). Trimming cost V 2 bases and J 7 bases, with 14 bases left between them. The CDR3 has 14 amino acids. CDR3 protein: CASSQPGGDSGYTF. The CDR3 DNA reads as TGTGCCAGCAGCCAACCAGGAGGGGACTCTGGCTACACCTTC.

This clone was recorded once. V and J are TRBV7-2 and TRBJ1-4, with 8 nucleotides matching TRBD1. The germline CDR1 and CDR2 sequences are SGHTA and FQGNSA. The J segment lost 8 bases and the V segment lost 0 bases, leaving 14 bases of the junction unmatched. The CDR3 contains 18 residues. CDR3 loop: CASSLALTVSGGLEKLFF. CDR3 DNA sequence: TGTGCCAGCAGCTTAGCCCTAACAGTATCAGGGGGCTTGGAAAAACTGTTTTTT.

V gene TRBV4-1 combines with J gene TRBJ1-1; 9 bases align to TRBD1. The CDR3 spans 14 residues. The germline V gene has CDR1 MGHRA and CDR2 YSYEKL. Unmatched junction bases numbered 4, after V lost 4 bases and J lost 4 bases. The CDR3 DNA sequence: TGCGCCAGCAGCCTACAGGGGGCGGTCACTGAAGCTTTCTTT. Amino acids: CASSLQGAVTEAFF.

As for this clone: The same CDR3 also results from other DNA sequences found in this sample. J is TRBJ2-3 and V is TRBV5-1; 10 bases align to TRBD2. The CDR3 spans 15 residues. V lost 0 bases to trimming and J lost 6 bases; unmatched junction nucleotides: 4. Germline CDR1 is SGHRS and CDR2 is YFSETQ. The CDR3 loop reads CASSLEAGGPDTQYF. DNA for the CDR3: TGCGCCAGCAGCTTGGAAGCGGGGGGGCCGGATACGCAGTATTTT.

The chain recombines TRBV5-1 with TRBJ2-2; TRBD1 matches at 7 bases. The CDR3 runs 17 residues. V shed 0 bases and J 2 bases; nucleotides not matched to a gene: 7. Per germline, CDR1 SGHRS and CDR2 YFSETQ. The CDR3 loop is CASSLAPTGANTGELFF. The CDR3 DNA follows: TGCGCCAGCAGCTTGGCCCCTACAGGGGCCAACACCGGGGAGCTGTTTTTT.

The chain has TRBV5-1 and TRBJ2-5; TRBD2 is a possible D gene (5 bases). Germline values: CDR1 SGHRS, CDR2 YFSETQ. The V end lost 0 bases, the J end lost 5 bases, and 11 bases lay between the germline ends. The CDR3 loop spans 14 amino acids. The CDR3 DNA sequence: TGCGCCAGCAGCTTGGGGGGAGTTGTTGAGACCCAGTACTTC. It encodes CASSLGGVVETQYF.

This sequence joins TRBV6-2 or TRBV6-3 and TRBJ2-6; no clear D. This CDR3 region has 15 residues. Per the germline V gene, CDR1 is MNHEY and CDR2 is SVGEGT. V shed 4 bases and J shed 4 bases, with 11 bases lying between them. The CDR3 sequence: CASSSTRNGANVLTF. The CDR3 coding sequence is TGTGCCAGCAGTTCGACAAGGAACGGGGCCAACGTCCTGACTTTC.

V usage is TRBV6-2 or TRBV6-3 and J usage is TRBJ2-5; 8 positions agree with TRBD2. Per the germline V gene, CDR1 is MNHEY and CDR2 is SVGEGT. With 6 bases clipped from V and 5 bases from J, the junction kept 2 bases outside the gene matches. The length of the CDR3 is 12 residues. CDR3 sequence (DNA): TGTGCCAGCAGCACGGGGGGGGAGACCCAGTACTTC. Its translation is CASSTGGETQYF.

This clone was found once. This sample also contains other DNA sequences that code for the same CDR3. The CDR3 DNA is TGTGCCAGCAGCTTAGCAGGGGAGACTGAAGCTTTCTTT. This codes for CASSLAGETEAFF. V and J are TRBV11-3 and TRBJ1-1, with a weak D call TRBD1 (6 bases). Germline CDR1 SGHNT, CDR2 YENEEA. The length of the CDR3 is 13 residues. Trimming shortened V by 1 base and J by 5 bases, and 8 bases separated the two germline ends.